These 15 T cell receptor beta chains share one sample of origin, sequenced in a study of radiotherapy plus CTLA-4 blockade in lung cancer. Using immunoSEQ multiplex PCR, the repertoire was profiled, and TCRdb retains in-frame clones only, with some absent. The sample has 90,000 or so clones, around 85% seen once. The material was peripheral blood, obtained from a patient treated with radiotherapy plus ipilimumab. Source of these receptors: a human donor with non-small cell lung cancer who had a partial response to radiotherapy plus ipilimumab.

The V call is TRBV9, the J call TRBJ2-6; TRBD2 might be the D (5 bases). Trimming removed 0 bases at V and 0 bases at J, with 10 bases between. Germline CDR1 SGDLS, CDR2 YYNGEE. The CDR3 runs to 17 residues. The CDR3 protein is CASSVASGYSGANVLTF. CDR3 nucleotide sequence: TGTGCCAGCAGCGTAGCGAGCGGATACTCTGGGGCCAACGTCCTGACTTTC.

There are a few counts of this clone. The CDR3 nucleotides read TGCGCCAGCAGCCAAGATCAGCGCTACGAGCAGTACTTC. It is translated as CASSQDQRYEQYF. The chain employs TRBV4-1 and TRBJ2-7; D is uncertain. Germline CDR1 reads MGHRA; CDR2 reads YSYEKL. V shed 0 bases and J shed 3 bases, with 6 bases lying between them. The CDR3 is 13 residues long.

The chain couples TRBV19 to TRBJ1-1, with TRBD1 matching over 7 bases. The CDR3 length is 18 residues. Germline V gene sequence: CDR1 LNHDA, CDR2 SQIVND (reference sequence). V lost 1 base to trimming and J lost 3 bases; unmatched junction nucleotides: 14. The CDR3 DNA sequence: TGTGCCAGTAGTATAGGCCCTTTACGGGGGACAGCCGACACTGAAGCTTTCTTT. It specifies CASSIGPLRGTADTEAFF.

This clone was counted once. The V call is TRBV27, the J call TRBJ2-1; 8 positions match TRBD2. V shed 7 bases, J shed 10 bases, and the junction held 12 bases outside the gene matches. The CDR3 is 14 residues long. Germline values: CDR1 MNHEY, CDR2 SMNVEV (reference sequence). CDR3 nucleotides: TGTGCCAGCACCTTCAGCGGGAGAGGTGGCGAGCAGTTCTTC. Translated, it gives CASTFSGRGGEQFF.

The chain recombines TRBV9 with TRBJ1-2, with unresolved D. The CDR3 length is 12 residues. CDR1 and CDR2 (germline): SGDLS, YYNGEE. The V gene lost 4 bases and the J gene lost 5 bases, with 9 bases spanning the gap. The CDR3 region has the DNA TGTGCCAGCAGCCCAAGCGGGTATGGCTACACCTTC. Protein: CASSPSGYGYTF.

The chain is built from TRBV10-2 and TRBJ2-3; D is perhaps TRBD2 (7 bases). Germline loops: CDR1 WSHSY, CDR2 SAAADI. The CDR3 extends over 15 amino acids. V was shortened by 5 bases and J by 5 bases, with 17 bases between the two germline ends. The chain's CDR3 is CASSTGGASGDTQYF. For the CDR3, the DNA is TGCGCCAGCAGTACTGGGGGGGCGTCGGGAGATACGCAGTATTTT.

CDR3 protein: CASSEGVLGFEKLFF. Written as DNA, the CDR3 is TGTGCCAGCAGTGAAGGTGTTCTAGGATTTGAAAAACTGTTTTTT. V and J are TRBV6-1 and TRBJ1-4; D not resolved. This CDR3 has 15 residues. Germline V gene sequence: CDR1 MNHNS, CDR2 SASEGT. The V and J ends lost 1 base and 7 bases respectively, with 13 bases between them.

The chain carries TRBV18 and TRBJ2-3; a weak D match, TRBD2 (5 bases). The CDR3 is made up of 16 amino acids. The germline V gene encodes CDR1 KGHSH and CDR2 LQKENI. V was shortened by 2 bases and J by 2 bases, with 14 bases between the two germline ends. CDR3 nucleotides: TGTGCCAGCTCACCAGCCCTAGCACTTAACACAGATACGCAGTATTTT. Protein product: CASSPALALNTDTQYF. The variable domain in full, completed from reference TRBV18 and TRBJ2-3, reads NAGVMQNPRHLVRRRGQEARLRCSPMKGHSHVYWYRQLPEEGLKFMVYLQKENIIDESGMPKERFSAEFPKEGPSILRIQQVVRGDSAAYFCASSPALALNTDTQYFGPGTRLTVL.

The chain has TRBV5-1 and TRBJ2-5; D is possibly TRBD1 (6 bases). The germline gives CDR1 SGHRS, CDR2 YFSETQ. The V end was cut by 2 bases, the J end by 1 base, with 12 bases between. The CDR3 is 15 amino acids. The CDR3 DNA reads as TGCGCCAGCAGCTTACAACAGGGATTCCAAGAGACCCAGTACTTC. It specifies CASSLQQGFQETQYF. The whole variable domain, filled in from reference TRBV5-1 and TRBJ2-5, reads KAGVTQTPRYLIKTRGQQVTLSCSPISGHRSVSWYQQTPGQGLQFLFEYFSETQRNKGNFPGRFSGRQFSNSRSEMNVSTLELGDSALYLCASSLQQGFQETQYFGPGTRLLVL.

V is TRBV5-1 and J is TRBJ2-1; the D gene is possibly TRBD2 (6 bases). CDR3 length: 15 residues. Deletions cut 0 bases from V and 7 bases from J, with 14 bases between. Germline V CDR1 and CDR2: SGHRS, YFSETQ. The CDR3 DNA follows: TGCGCCAGCAGCTTGGGGGCGGGAAGGTATAATGAGCAGTTCTTC. Residues: CASSLGAGRYNEQFF.

The chain couples TRBV2 to TRBJ1-1; D call uncertain. The germline V gene encodes CDR1 SNHLY and CDR2 FYNNEI. This CDR3 contains 14 residues. The ends were cut back, 6 bases at V and 0 bases at J, with 11 bases in the middle. CDR3 nucleotide sequence: TGTGCCAGCAGCATGAGTCAAATGAACACTGAAGCTTTCTTT. Its translation: CASSMSQMNTEAFF.

The chain uses TRBV7-9 and TRBJ2-3, with 7 positions matching TRBD2. Per germline, CDR1 SEHNR and CDR2 FQNEAQ (reference sequence). The CDR3 is made up of 12 amino acids. Unmatched junction bases numbered 0, after V lost 4 bases and J lost 5 bases. The CDR3, as DNA: TGTGCCAGCAGCTCGGGGGGAGATACGCAGTATTTT. This encodes CASSSGGDTQYF.

This chain connects TRBV7-2 to TRBJ2-5; maybe TRBD2 (5 bases). This CDR3 has 12 amino acids. Trimming removed 5 bases at V and 11 bases at J, with 15 bases between. CDR1 and CDR2 (germline): SGHTA, FQGNSA. The CDR3: CASSREGRTQYF. The DNA for the CDR3 is TGTGCCAGCAGCCGTGAGGGCCGGACTCAGTACTTC.

The rearrangement uses TRBV10-1 and TRBJ2-1; D gene unclear. The CDR3 loop spans 11 amino acids. Germline CDR1 is WNHNN and CDR2 is SYGVQD (reference sequence). V gave up 4 bases and J gave up 6 bases, with 4 bases separating them. The CDR3 loop reads CASSAGNEQFF. The CDR3 nucleotides read TGCGCCAGCAGTGCCGGCAATGAGCAGTTCTTC.

This clone was seen more than once but under ten times. V and J are TRBV6-5 and TRBJ1-1; D is undetermined. Trimming stripped 0 bases from V and 1 base from J, with 9 bases between. CDR3 size: 15 residues. CDR1 is MNHEY and CDR2 is SVGAGI in the germline V gene. The CDR3 DNA is TGTGCCAGCAGTTACTCGGTCAGTACGAACACTGAAGCTTTCTTT. Its translation is CASSYSVSTNTEAFF.